This TCR beta chain was recovered during a study of shared clonotypes between healthy human individuals. The V end was cut by 11 bases, the J end by 0 bases, with 11 bases between. The CDR3 contains 12 residues. Germline V gene sequence: CDR1 SEHNR, CDR2 FQNEAQ (reference sequence). Adults of Caucasian background living in Nashville, Tennessee made up all donors. TCRdb's copy holds only in-frame clones and misses some; the assay was immunoSEQ multiplex PCR. Here the sample spans 2 million to 2.5 million clones, 85% to 95% being singletons. The clonotype comes from a man aged 18 to 29 in good health. Some clones in this sample may be carry-over from other donors' samples. This chain connects TRBV7-9 to TRBJ2-7; D may be TRBD2 (6 bases). Input material: naive CD4+ T cells from PBMCs. Subset of the sample: CD45RA+ positively selected. CDR3 sequence reads: CAAGPNSYEQYF. The CDR3 DNA reads as TGTGCCGCGGGACCGAACTCCTACGAGCAGTACTTC. Full variable domain (remainder filled in from reference TRBV7-9 and TRBJ2-7): DTGVSQNPRHKITKRGQNVTFRCDPISEHNRLYWYRQTLGQGPEFLTYFQNEAQLEKSRLLSDRFSAERPKGSFSTLEIQRTEQGDSAMYLCAAGPNSYEQYFGPGTRLTVT.